A single sample is the source of the 3 T cell receptor beta chains below, sequenced in a study of Tregs in tolerant kidney transplant recipients. Sequencing used immunoSEQ multiplex PCR; TCRdb keeps in-frame clones, though not all of them. The top ten hold more than 4.5% of the sample, which has around 50,000 clones, about four fifths seen once. The source material was CD4+ T cells from blood. The receptors were gathered from a human donor in good health.

The chain recombines TRBV25-1 with TRBJ2-3; TRBD1 matches at 9 bases. The CDR3 length is 16 residues. V lost 2 bases to trimming and J lost 4 bases; unmatched junction nucleotides: 7. Germline V lookup: CDR1 MGHDK, CDR2 SYGVNS. CDR3 sequence: CASSEPKGQGADTQYF. CDR3 nucleotides: TGTGCCAGCAGTGAACCCAAGGGACAGGGCGCAGATACGCAGTATTTT.

V gene TRBV11-1 combines with J gene TRBJ2-7, with D unclear. Germline CDR1 SGHAT, CDR2 FQDESV (reference sequence). Trimming took off 1 base at V and 4 bases at J, with 14 bases between the two ends. The CDR3 is made up of 15 amino acids. The CDR3 nucleotides read TGTGCCAGCAGCTTAGTTGGAGCCGCCGCTTACGAGCAGTACTTC. Protein: CASSLVGAAAYEQYF.

The chain links TRBV11-2 to TRBJ2-2, with D possibly being TRBD2 (6 bases). This CDR3 is 16 amino acids long. Trimming took off 4 bases at V and 1 base at J, with 13 bases between the two ends. Germline CDR1 SGHAT, CDR2 FQNNGV. The CDR3 spells CASSSSGRGNTGELFF. The CDR3 bases are TGTGCCAGCAGCTCCTCTGGGCGGGGGAACACCGGGGAGCTGTTTTTT. Combining the CDR3 with reference TRBV11-2 and TRBJ2-2 gives the whole variable domain EAGVAQSPRYKIIEKRQSVAFWCNPISGHATLYWYQQILGQGPKLLIQFQNNGVVDDSQLPKDRFSAERLKGVDSTLKIQPAKLEDSAVYLCASSSSGRGNTGELFFGEGSRLTVL.